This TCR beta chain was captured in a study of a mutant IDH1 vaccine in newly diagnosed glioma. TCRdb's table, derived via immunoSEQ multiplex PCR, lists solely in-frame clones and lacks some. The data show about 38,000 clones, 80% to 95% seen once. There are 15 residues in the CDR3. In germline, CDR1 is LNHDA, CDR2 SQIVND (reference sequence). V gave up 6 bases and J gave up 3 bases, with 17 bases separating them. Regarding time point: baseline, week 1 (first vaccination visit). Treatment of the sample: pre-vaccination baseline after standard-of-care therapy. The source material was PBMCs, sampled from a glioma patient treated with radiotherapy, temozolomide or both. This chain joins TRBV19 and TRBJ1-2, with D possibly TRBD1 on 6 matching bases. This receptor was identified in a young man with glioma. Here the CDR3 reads CASSLTGYDYYGYTF. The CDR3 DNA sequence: TGTGCCAGTAGCCTGACAGGCTACGACTACTATGGCTACACCTTC.